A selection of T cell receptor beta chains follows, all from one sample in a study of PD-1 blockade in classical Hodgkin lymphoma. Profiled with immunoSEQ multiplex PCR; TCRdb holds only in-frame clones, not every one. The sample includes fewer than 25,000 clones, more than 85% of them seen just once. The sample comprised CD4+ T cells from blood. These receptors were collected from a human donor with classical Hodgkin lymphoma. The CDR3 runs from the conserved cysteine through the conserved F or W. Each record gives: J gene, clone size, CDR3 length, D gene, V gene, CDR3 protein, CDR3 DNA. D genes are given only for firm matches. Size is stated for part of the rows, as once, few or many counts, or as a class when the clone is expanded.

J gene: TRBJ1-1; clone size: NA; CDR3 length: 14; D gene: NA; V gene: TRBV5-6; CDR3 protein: CASSLGQGWTEAFF; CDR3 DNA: TGTGCCAGCAGCTTGGGGCAGGGTTGGACTGAAGCTTTCTTT
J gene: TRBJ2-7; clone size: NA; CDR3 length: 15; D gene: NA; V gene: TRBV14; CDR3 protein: CASSQDPGTSYEQYF; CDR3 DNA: TGTGCCAGCAGCCAAGATCCGGGGACCTCCTACGAGCAGTACTTC
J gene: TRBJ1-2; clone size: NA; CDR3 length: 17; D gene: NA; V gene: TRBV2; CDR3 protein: CASTLSGDKITNYGYTF; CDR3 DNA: TGTGCCAGCACGCTTTCCGGAGATAAGATCACCAACTATGGCTACACCTTC
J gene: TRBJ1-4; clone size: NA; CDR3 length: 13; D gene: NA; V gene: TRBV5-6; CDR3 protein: CASSTSGNEKLFF; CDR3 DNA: TGTGCCAGCAGTACGTCAGGGAATGAAAAACTGTTTTTT
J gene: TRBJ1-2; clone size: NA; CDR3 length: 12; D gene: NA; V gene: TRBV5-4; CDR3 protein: CASSSTRQARTF; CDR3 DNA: TGTGCCAGCAGCTCAACCCGACAGGCGAGGACCTTC
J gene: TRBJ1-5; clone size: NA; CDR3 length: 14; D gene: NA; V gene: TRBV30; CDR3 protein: CAWSEINSNQPQHF; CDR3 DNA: TGTGCCTGGTCCGAGATTAATAGCAATCAGCCCCAGCATTTT
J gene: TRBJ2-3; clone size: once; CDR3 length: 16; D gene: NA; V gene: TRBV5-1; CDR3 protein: CASSLYGGTSTDTQYF; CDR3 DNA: TGCGCCAGCAGCTTGTATGGCGGTACTAGCACAGATACGCAGTATTTT
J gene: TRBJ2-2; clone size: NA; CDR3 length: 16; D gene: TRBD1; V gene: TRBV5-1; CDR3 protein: CASSPHLGQGTGELFF; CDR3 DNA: TGCGCCAGCAGTCCTCATTTAGGACAGGGTACCGGGGAGCTGTTTTTT
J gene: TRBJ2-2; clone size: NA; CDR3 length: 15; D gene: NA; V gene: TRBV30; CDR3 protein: CACGRYRANTGELFF; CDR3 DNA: TGTGCCTGCGGCCGATACAGAGCGAACACCGGGGAGCTGTTTTTT
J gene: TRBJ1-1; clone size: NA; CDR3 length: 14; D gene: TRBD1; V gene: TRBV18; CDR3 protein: CASSPRQGNTEAFF; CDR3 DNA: TGTGCCAGCTCACCTCGACAGGGGAACACTGAAGCTTTCTTT